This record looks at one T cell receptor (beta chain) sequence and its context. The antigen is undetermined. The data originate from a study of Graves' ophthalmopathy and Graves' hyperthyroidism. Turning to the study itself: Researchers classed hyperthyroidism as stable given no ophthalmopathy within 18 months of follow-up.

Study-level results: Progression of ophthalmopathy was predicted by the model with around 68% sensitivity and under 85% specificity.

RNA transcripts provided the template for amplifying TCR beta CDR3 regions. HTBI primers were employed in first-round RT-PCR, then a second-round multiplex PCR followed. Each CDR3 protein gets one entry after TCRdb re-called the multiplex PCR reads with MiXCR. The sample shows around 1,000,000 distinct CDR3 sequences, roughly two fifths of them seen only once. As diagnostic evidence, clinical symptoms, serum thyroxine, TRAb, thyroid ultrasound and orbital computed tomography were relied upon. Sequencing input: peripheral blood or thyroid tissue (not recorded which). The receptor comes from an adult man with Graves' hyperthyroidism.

The CDR3 spells CASSEIGGANYGYTF. DNA of the CDR3: TGTGCCAGCAGTGAGATCGGGGGGGCTAACTATGGCTACACCTTC. The chain links TRBV25-1 to TRBJ1-2; possibly TRBD1 for D (5 bases). V was trimmed by 3 bases and J by 0 bases, leaving 11 bases between them. Germline assignment: CDR1 MGHDK and CDR2 SYGVNS. There are 15 residues in the CDR3.